These 26 T cell receptor beta chains were all obtained from the same sample, sequenced in a study of T cell responses to AZD1222 COVID-19 vaccine. The repertoire was sequenced with immunoSEQ multiplex PCR; TCRdb's copy has only in-frame clones and lacks some. This table has roughly 100,000 clones, around 89% appearing once. Sample: peripheral blood, taken on day 0 of AZD1222 vaccination. The receptors were sampled from an adult in good health.

V and J are TRBV11-3 and TRBJ2-3; 11 positions match TRBD2. This CDR3 is 17 amino acids long. The V and J ends lost 2 bases and 4 bases, in that order; junction bases with no gene match: 8. Germline-derived CDR1 and CDR2 are SGHNT and YENEEA. The CDR3 region is CASSLSLAGGLADTQYF. The CDR3 nucleotides read TGTGCCAGCAGCTTATCGCTAGCGGGGGGCCTGGCAGATACGCAGTATTTT. Variable domain in full (rest from reference TRBV11-3 and TRBJ2-3): EAGVVQSPRYKIIEKKQPVAFWCNPISGHNTLYWYLQNLGQGPELLIRYENEEAVDDSQLPKDRFSAERLKGVDSTLKIQPAELGDSAVYLCASSLSLAGGLADTQYFGPGTRLTVL.

This chain connects TRBV27 to TRBJ2-1, with D unresolved. V was clipped by 6 bases and J by 7 bases, with 7 bases between them. Germline CDR1 is MNHEY and CDR2 is SMNVEV (reference sequence). The CDR3 is 11 amino acids. The CDR3 is CASSHGNEQFF. CDR3 DNA sequence: TGTGCCAGCAGCCATGGGAATGAGCAGTTCTTC.

This clone came up once. This rearrangement joins TRBV4-1 to TRBJ1-5, with a weak D call TRBD1 (5 bases). There are 14 residues in the CDR3. Germline CDR1 is MGHRA and CDR2 is YSYEKL. V lost 4 bases and J 3 bases, leaving 10 bases between the germline ends. CDR3 sequence: CASSPRQYNQPQHF. DNA of the CDR3: TGCGCCAGCAGCCCCCGACAGTACAATCAGCCCCAGCATTTT.

This sequence joins TRBV29-1 and TRBJ2-2; D is undetermined. V was cut by 4 bases and J by 1 base, with 10 bases left in between. This CDR3 region has 14 residues. From germline, CDR1 is SQVTM and CDR2 ANQGSEA. The CDR3: CSVAGHLNTGELFF. In DNA form, the CDR3 reads TGCAGCGTTGCCGGCCATTTGAACACCGGGGAGCTGTTTTTT.

This clone was observed once. The V gene is TRBV5-8, the J gene TRBJ1-4; D perhaps matches TRBD1 (5 bases). This CDR3 is built from 15 residues. Trimming shortened V by 3 bases and J by 8 bases, and 17 bases separated the two germline ends. The germline CDR1 and CDR2 sequences are SGHTS and YDEGEE. The DNA of the CDR3 is TGTGCCAGCAGCTGGGGGTTGGGAGGCGCGGAAAAACTGTTTTTT. It specifies CASSWGLGGAEKLFF.

The chain links TRBV28 to TRBJ1-2; 10 bases fit TRBD1. The V gene end was trimmed by 4 bases and the J gene end by 5 bases; junction bases not matched to a gene: 4. The germline V gene has CDR1 MDHEN and CDR2 SYDVKM. This CDR3 is 14 amino acids long. In DNA form, the CDR3 reads TGTGCCAGCAGTTGGACAGGGGGAACATATGGCTACACCTTC. As protein: CASSWTGGTYGYTF.

This clone was detected only once. The chain recombines TRBV11-2 with TRBJ2-5; D is perhaps TRBD1 (6 bases). The germline gives CDR1 SGHAT, CDR2 FQNNGV. The CDR3 contains 16 residues. The germline V and J ends were trimmed by 4 bases and 4 bases, with 19 bases remaining between them. CDR3 sequence (DNA): TGTGCCAGCAGCTCCCGGGGTACAGGGTTCGGAGAGACCCAGTACTTC. It translates to CASSSRGTGFGETQYF.

V usage is TRBV19 and J usage is TRBJ2-7, with D tentatively TRBD1 (5 bases). With 6 bases removed from V and 1 base from J, the gap between germline ends came to 16 bases. Germline-derived CDR1 and CDR2 are LNHDA and SQIVND (reference sequence). The CDR3 spans 15 residues. CDR3 sequence (DNA): TGTGCCAGTAGCCTTGCTGACAGCTTGTCCTACGAGCAGTACTTC. Protein: CASSLADSLSYEQYF.

This clone was seen more than once but under ten times. This rearrangement joins TRBV7-9 to TRBJ1-2, with 7 bases matching TRBD1. The CDR3 has 14 residues. Germline CDR1 reads SEHNR; CDR2 reads FQNEAQ (reference sequence). V was clipped by 4 bases and J by 7 bases; unmatched bases: 9. In DNA, the CDR3 is TGTGCCAGCAGCTCGGACAGGTCGGGGGGTGGCTACACCTTC. Protein: CASSSDRSGGGYTF.

This clone was observed once. The V call is TRBV27, the J call TRBJ1-6; 9 nucleotides line up with TRBD1. The CDR3 loop spans 14 amino acids. Losses at the gene ends were 7 bases for V and 10 bases for J; bases not matched to a gene: 8. Germline V gives CDR1 MNHEY, CDR2 SMNVEV (reference sequence). The CDR3 loop reads CASTWTGVRSPLHF. In DNA, the CDR3 is TGTGCCAGCACCTGGACAGGGGTTCGATCACCCCTCCACTTT.

CDR3 protein: CASSLTAGLGTQYF. CDR3 DNA: TGTGCCAGCAGTCTTACGGCGGGGCTGGGGACCCAGTACTTC. The chain combines TRBV6-5 with TRBJ2-5; weak D call: TRBD2 (6 bases). In germline, CDR1 is MNHEY, CDR2 SVGAGI. This CDR3 is built from 14 residues. Trimming took off 5 bases at V and 7 bases at J, with 17 bases between the two ends.

V gene TRBV7-8 combines with J gene TRBJ1-3; D unclear. V was trimmed by 2 bases and J by 0 bases, leaving 8 bases between them. CDR1 SGHVS and CDR2 FQNEAQ come from the germline V gene. The CDR3 spans 15 residues. CDR3 sequence reads: CASSLLGPSGNTIYF. As DNA, the CDR3 is TGTGCCAGCAGCTTACTGGGCCCCTCTGGAAACACCATATATTTT. Together with reference TRBV7-8 and TRBJ1-3, the CDR3 gives the full variable domain: GAGVSQSPRYKVAKRGQDVALRCDPISGHVSLFWYQQALGQGPEFLTYFQNEAQLDKSGLPSDRFFAERPEGSVSTLKIQRTQQEDSAVYLCASSLLGPSGNTIYFGEGSWLTVV.

V is TRBV19 and J is TRBJ2-7; D may be TRBD1 (5 bases). With 1 base removed from V and 0 bases from J, the gap between germline ends came to 7 bases. The V gene's germline CDR1 is LNHDA and CDR2 SQIVND (reference sequence). The CDR3 is 14 amino acids. The CDR3 nucleotides are TGTGCCAGTAGTATAGTCGACAGCTCCTACGAGCAGTACTTC. Protein sequence: CASSIVDSSYEQYF.

V usage is TRBV9 and J usage is TRBJ2-5, with 11 nucleotides matching TRBD2. With 2 bases clipped from V and 4 bases from J, the junction kept 1 base outside the gene matches. This CDR3 has 14 residues. The germline CDR1 and CDR2 sequences are SGDLS and YYNGEE. CDR3 in DNA: TGTGCCAGCAGCGTGACTAGCGGGGCAGAGACCCAGTACTTC. Translation gives CASSVTSGAETQYF.

The rearrangement joins TRBV7-2 to TRBJ2-5; 8 nucleotides line up with TRBD1. CDR3 length equals 17 residues. Germline CDR1 SGHTA, CDR2 FQGNSA. Trimming took 2 bases from V and 3 from J; bases not matched to a gene: 11. CDR3 loop: CASSLRWQGAFKETQYF. The CDR3 bases are TGTGCCAGCAGCTTAAGGTGGCAGGGGGCGTTTAAAGAGACCCAGTACTTC.

CDR3 loop: CASSFRGTQETQYF. CDR3 nucleotides: TGTGCCAGCAGCTTTCGGGGTACCCAAGAGACCCAGTACTTC. The rearrangement joins TRBV5-5 to TRBJ2-5, with a weak D call TRBD2 (5 bases). CDR3 length: 14 residues. Germline assignment: CDR1 SGHKS and CDR2 YYEKEE (reference sequence). Deletions cut 2 bases from V and 1 base from J, with 9 bases between.

The V call is TRBV19, the J call TRBJ1-5; 8 bases match TRBD1. CDR1 and CDR2 from the germline V gene are LNHDA and SQIVND (reference sequence). The CDR3 runs to 14 residues. Unmatched junction bases numbered 3, after V lost 6 bases and J lost 2 bases. The CDR3 sequence is CASRMTGGNQPQHF. Written as DNA, the CDR3 is TGTGCCAGTAGAATGACAGGGGGCAATCAGCCCCAGCATTTT.

The V call is TRBV3-1 (or the pseudogene TRBV3-2), the J call TRBJ2-7, with 7 bases that match TRBD2. CDR1 and CDR2 (germline): LGHDT, YNNKEL (reference sequence). J lost 4 bases, V lost 1 base, and 13 bases had no gene match. The CDR3 extends over 17 amino acids. DNA of the CDR3: TGTGCCAGCAGCCAAGGCTTCACGGCCCTAGCGGCTTACGAGCAGTACTTC. It specifies CASSQGFTALAAYEQYF.

V usage is TRBV3-1 (or the pseudogene TRBV3-2) and J usage is TRBJ2-6; D is undetermined. Germline V gene data show CDR1 as LGHDT and CDR2 as YNNKEL (reference sequence). Between the trimmed V and J ends, which lost 4 bases and 0 bases, there was a span of 7 bases. The CDR3 runs 15 residues. The CDR3 region has the DNA TGTGCCAGCAGCCCAGACTTCTCTGGGGCCAACGTCCTGACTTTC. Translation gives CASSPDFSGANVLTF.

The chain couples TRBV5-1 to TRBJ2-1; weak D call: TRBD1 (6 bases). V shed 0 bases and J shed 10 bases, with 11 bases lying between them. CDR1 SGHRS and CDR2 YFSETQ come from the germline V gene. This CDR3 comprises 13 residues. The CDR3 nucleotides read TGCGCCAGCAGCTTGGCCATTGGGGGCGAGCAGTTCTTC. It yields the protein CASSLAIGGEQFF.

This clone has only one observation. This chain connects TRBV19 to TRBJ2-2, with a possible D match to TRBD2 (6 bases). V lost 5 bases and J lost 0, with 7 bases in between. Germline CDR1 is LNHDA and CDR2 is SQIVND (reference sequence). This CDR3 has 14 residues. Here the CDR3 reads CASSWGANTGELFF. CDR3 coding DNA: TGTGCCAGTAGTTGGGGGGCGAACACCGGGGAGCTGTTTTTT.

DNA for the CDR3: TGTGCCAGCAGCGTTTTTAAGGGGGGCACAGATACGCAGTATTTT. Its translation: CASSVFKGGTDTQYF. The gene calls are TRBV9 and TRBJ2-3; TRBD1 might be the D (6 bases). Trimming pared 2 bases from V and 1 base from J, leaving 11 bases between. The length of the CDR3 is 15 residues. Looked up from germline, CDR1 is SGDLS and CDR2 is YYNGEE.

CDR3 residues: CASSLEGQGAFGYTF. Here the CDR3 DNA reads TGCGCCAGCAGCTTGGAAGGACAGGGGGCGTTTGGCTACACCTTC. The chain joins TRBV5-1 to TRBJ1-2; 11 bases agree with TRBD1. Losses at the gene ends were 0 bases for V and 7 bases for J; bases not matched to a gene: 5. The germline gives CDR1 SGHRS, CDR2 YFSETQ. The CDR3 contains 15 residues.

V usage is TRBV19 and J usage is TRBJ1-5; D is unclear. CDR3 size: 13 residues. The germline CDR1 and CDR2 sequences are LNHDA and SQIVND (reference sequence). The ends were cut back, 6 bases at V and 4 bases at J, with 10 bases in the middle. The CDR3 DNA sequence: TGTGCCAGTAGCTTTACCAATAATCAGCCCCAGCATTTT. Translation gives CASSFTNNQPQHF.

This rearrangement joins TRBV5-4 to TRBJ1-1; tentatively, D is TRBD1 (6 bases). The V gene's germline CDR1 is SGHNT and CDR2 YYREEE (reference sequence). CDR3 length: 15 residues. Trimming left V 3 bases short and J 1 base short, with 13 bases between. The CDR3 here is CASSSNRVRNTEAFF. The CDR3 region has the DNA TGTGCCAGCAGCTCGAACAGGGTTCGGAACACTGAAGCTTTCTTT.

This clone was counted once. Here the CDR3 DNA reads TGTGCCAGCAGCATTCACGGGACAGCGAACACCGGGGAGCTGTTTTTT. Residues: CASSIHGTANTGELFF. The J gene is TRBJ2-2, the V gene TRBV7-3; TRBD1 aligns across 7 bases. V lost 5 bases, J lost 0 bases, and 6 bases stayed unmatched. Germline V gene lookup returns CDR1 SGHTA and CDR2 FQGTGA. CDR3 length: 16 residues. Full variable domain (remainder filled in from reference TRBV7-3 and TRBJ2-2): GAGVSQTPSNKVTEKGKYVELRCDPISGHTALYWYRQSLGQGPEFLIYFQGTGAADDSGLPNDRFFAVRPEGSVSTLKIQRTERGDSAVYLCASSIHGTANTGELFFGEGSRLTVL.